This is a list of T cell receptor beta chains from one sample in a study of cytomegalovirus exposure and HLA in healthy donors. Here immunoSEQ multiplex PCR was the method, and the copy in TCRdb shows in-frame clones only, minus some. The table has around 100,000 clones, 74% seen once. Material for sequencing was PBMCs. The receptors come from a man aged 50-59 years in good health and CMV-seropositive. Each CDR3 is given with its conserved first and last residue. D genes are given only for firm matches. Clone sizes are given selectively: once, few, many, or a class where the clone is expanded.

>TRBV10-1|TRBJ2-1|-|TRBD1
CASSIPGQGSHEQFF
TGCGCCAGCAGTATACCGGGACAGGGGAGCCATGAGCAGTTCTTC
>TRBV5-1|TRBJ2-1|-|TRBD1
CASSSGQVDDEQFF
TGCGCCAGCAGCTCTGGACAGGTCGACGATGAGCAGTTCTTC
>TRBV7-9|TRBJ2-3|-|TRBD1
CASSLKGGSSTDTQYF
TGTGCCAGCAGTCTCAAAGGGGGCTCGAGCACAGATACGCAGTATTTT
>TRBV15|TRBJ2-5|-|TRBD2
CATSRDLGTSGETQYF
TGTGCCACCAGCAGGGACCTTGGGACTAGCGGAGAGACCCAGTACTTC
>TRBV6-5|TRBJ2-1|-|-
CASSYARGHFGTEQFF
TGTGCCAGCAGTTATGCTAGGGGCCATTTCGGCACTGAGCAGTTCTTC
>TRBV18|TRBJ2-2|-|TRBD1
CASSPGTATNTGELFF
TGTGCCAGCTCTCCCGGGACAGCGACTAACACCGGGGAGCTGTTTTTT
>TRBV7-3|TRBJ2-3|few|-
CASGARGGDTDTQYF
TGTGCCAGCGGGGCTCGGGGCGGGGACACAGATACGCAGTATTTT
>TRBV14|TRBJ1-1|-|-
CASSPREFVNTEAFF
TGTGCCAGTTCCCCGCGTGAGTTTGTAAACACTGAAGCTTTCTTT
>TRBV18|TRBJ2-1|-|TRBD2
CASSPSGRAREQFF
TGTGCCAGCTCCCCTAGCGGGAGGGCCAGGGAGCAGTTCTTC
>TRBV6-6|TRBJ1-2|-|TRBD1
CASRPGGSYGYTF
TGTGCCAGCCGACCAGGGGGCAGCTATGGCTACACCTTC
>TRBV10-2|TRBJ1-6|-|TRBD1
CASSESGQGSPLHF
TGCGCCAGCAGTGAGTCGGGACAGGGTTCACCCCTCCACTTT
>TRBV9|TRBJ2-7|-|TRBD1
CASSVSGTAPGEQYF
TGTGCCAGCAGCGTCTCCGGGACAGCTCCGGGCGAGCAGTACTTC
>TRBV19|TRBJ2-3|-|-
CASSISDSHFSTDTQYF
TGTGCCAGTAGTATTTCGGACTCCCACTTTAGCACAGATACGCAGTATTTT
>TRBV29-1|TRBJ1-3|-|-
CSVGARDFSGNTIYF
TGCAGCGTTGGGGCCCGGGACTTCTCTGGAAACACCATATATTTT
>TRBV30|TRBJ2-7|-|-
CAWSFQGSRTYEQYF
TGTGCCTGGAGTTTCCAGGGCTCCCGGACCTACGAGCAGTACTTC
>TRBV5-4|TRBJ1-1|-|TRBD1
CASSTTTGLTEAFF
TGTGCCAGCAGTACCACGACAGGGTTAACTGAAGCTTTCTTT
>TRBV10-1|TRBJ1-1|-|TRBD1
CASSYLPGQGLGEAFF
TGCGCCAGCAGTTATCTACCGGGACAGGGGCTTGGTGAAGCTTTCTTT
>TRBV9|TRBJ2-4|once|TRBD2
CASSRNRGLAGGLAKNSQYF
TGTGCCAGCAGCCGTAACAGGGGACTAGCGGGAGGTTTAGCCAAAAACAGTCAGTACTTC
>TRBV2|TRBJ1-4|few|-
CASRQGLKEKLFF
TGTGCCAGCAGACAGGGTCTCAAGGAAAAACTGTTTTTT
>TRBV2|TRBJ2-5|few|-
CASGWTGGEETQYF
TGTGCCAGTGGTTGGACAGGCGGGGAAGAGACCCAGTACTTC
>TRBV10-1|TRBJ1-2|-|-
CASSDTQSGYGYTF
TGCGCCAGCAGTGATACTCAATCCGGGTATGGCTACACCTTC
>TRBV5-1|TRBJ2-7|-|TRBD2
CASSPLAGVYEQYF
TGCGCCAGCAGCCCTCTAGCGGGGGTTTACGAGCAGTACTTC
>TRBV10-3|TRBJ2-5|-|TRBD1
CAISLGGSQFLVQETQYF
TGTGCCATCAGTTTAGGGGGCAGCCAGTTTCTTGTCCAAGAGACCCAGTACTTC
>TRBV27|TRBJ1-5|-|-
CASSFRRNQPQHF
TGTGCCAGCAGTTTCAGGAGGAATCAGCCCCAGCATTTT
>TRBV5-4|TRBJ2-7|few|-
CASSLQDYEQYF
TGTGCCAGCAGCTTACAAGATTACGAGCAGTACTTC
>TRBV4-1|TRBJ2-2|-|TRBD2
CASSPGLAKSRELFF
TGCGCCAGCAGCCCCGGACTAGCCAAGTCCCGGGAGCTGTTTTTT
>TRBV7-2|TRBJ1-5|-|-
CASSLYETTDGPQHF
TGTGCCAGCAGCTTATACGAGACAACCGACGGGCCCCAGCATTTT